A single sample is the source of the 30 T cell receptor beta chains below, sequenced in a study of cytomegalovirus exposure and HLA in healthy donors. Vbeta (60) and Jbeta (13) primers were used in the PCR. Here immunoSEQ multiplex PCR was the method, and the copy in TCRdb shows in-frame clones only, minus some. In the table there are some 150,000 clones, 75% to 80% of which are singletons. The sequencing sample was made of PBMCs. The receptors were sampled from a male donor in good health and CMV-seronegative.

The chain carries TRBV27 and TRBJ2-1, with 7 nucleotides matching TRBD2. This CDR3 is 16 amino acids long. V shed 8 bases and J 6 bases; nucleotides not matched to a gene: 16. Germline V gene sequence: CDR1 MNHEY, CDR2 SMNVEV (reference sequence). Here the CDR3 DNA reads TGTGCCAGCCGTATAGGGGTACAAGCGGGGCGCAATGAGCAGTTCTTC. Protein product: CASRIGVQAGRNEQFF.

This clone has just a few counts. The chain recombines TRBV10-1 with TRBJ2-7, with a tentative D call TRBD2 (6 bases). With 0 bases removed from V and 6 bases from J, the gap between germline ends came to 9 bases. The CDR3 is made up of 13 amino acids. Germline values: CDR1 WNHNN, CDR2 SYGVQD (reference sequence). CDR3 nucleotides: TGCGCCAGCAGTGAGTCGACTAGGAGCGAGCAGTACTTC. This translates into CASSESTRSEQYF.

The rearrangement joins TRBV2 to TRBJ2-7; 7 nucleotides match TRBD2. The CDR3 spans 15 residues. The germline V gene encodes CDR1 SNHLY and CDR2 FYNNEI. V lost 2 bases to trimming and J lost 5 bases; unmatched junction nucleotides: 9. The CDR3 region has the DNA TGTGCCAGCAGTGAACCCCGCGGGGGTGTCGACGAGCAGTACTTC. Its translation is CASSEPRGGVDEQYF.

The V call is TRBV7-2, the J call TRBJ2-5; 11 bases align to TRBD2. The CDR3 spans 16 residues. The germline CDR1 and CDR2 sequences are SGHTA and FQGNSA. The ends lost 1 base at V and 5 bases at J; junction bases unmatched: 6. The CDR3 DNA reads as TGTGCCAGCAGCTTAGGGCTAGCGGGGGGCCGGGAGACCCAGTACTTC. This codes for CASSLGLAGGRETQYF.

This clone is a singleton in its sample. The chain recombines TRBV7-2 with TRBJ2-2, with a weak D call TRBD2 (5 bases). This CDR3 has 14 residues. Germline-derived CDR1 and CDR2 are SGHTA and FQGNSA. Trimming removed 7 bases at V and 4 bases at J, with 13 bases between. The CDR3 spells CASNSLGVTGELFF. Here the CDR3 DNA reads TGTGCCAGCAACTCACTCGGGGTCACCGGGGAGCTGTTTTTT.

J is TRBJ1-6 and V is TRBV27; D is undetermined. V shed 2 bases and J shed 13 bases, with 12 bases lying between them. Germline V gene lookup returns CDR1 MNHEY and CDR2 SMNVEV (reference sequence). This CDR3 has 13 amino acids. The CDR3 region has the DNA TGTGCCAGCAGTTTAGGGAGTTGGGAGCCCCTCCACTTT. It specifies CASSLGSWEPLHF.

The gene calls are TRBV6-6 and TRBJ1-1; TRBD1 matches 8 bases. V gave up 1 base and J gave up 7 bases; unmatched junction bases: 5. There are 14 residues in the CDR3. Germline CDR1 MNHNY, CDR2 SVGAGI (reference sequence). CDR3 nucleotides: TGTGCCAGCAGTTACTACAGGGGGGGGGTTGAAGCTTTCTTT. Protein sequence: CASSYYRGGVEAFF.

This chain joins TRBV19 and TRBJ2-5; D remains unclear. The V and J ends lost 1 base and 5 bases respectively, with 17 bases between them. The CDR3 length is 16 residues. Germline V gene sequence: CDR1 LNHDA, CDR2 SQIVND (reference sequence). For the CDR3, the DNA is TGTGCCAGTAGTATAGCCCTGAGGAGCAAGGCGGAGACCCAGTACTTC. It specifies CASSIALRSKAETQYF.

The rearrangement uses TRBV5-1 and TRBJ1-1; D perhaps matches TRBD1 (6 bases). CDR3 length equals 14 residues. V lost 5 bases and J 0 bases, leaving 11 bases between the germline ends. Germline V gene data show CDR1 as SGHRS and CDR2 as YFSETQ. CDR3 DNA sequence: TGCGCCAGCAGTCTTCAGGGGATGAACACTGAAGCTTTCTTT. It yields the protein CASSLQGMNTEAFF.

This rearrangement joins TRBV5-4 to TRBJ2-3; D is unclear. Trimming left V 2 bases short and J 3 bases short, with 10 bases between. The CDR3 has 14 residues. CDR1 is SGHNT and CDR2 is YYREEE in the germline V gene (reference sequence). The CDR3: CASSFLVVTDTQYF. Written as DNA, the CDR3 is TGTGCCAGCAGCTTCCTTGTTGTTACAGATACGCAGTATTTT.

V gene TRBV19 combines with J gene TRBJ2-1, with 15 bases lining up with TRBD2. The junction had 4 bases not matched to a gene; V was cut back by 4 bases and J by 3 bases. CDR3 length: 17 amino acids. From germline, CDR1 is LNHDA and CDR2 SQIVND (reference sequence). The CDR3 nucleotides read TGTGCCAGTAGTACCTGGACTAGCGGGGGGGGCTACAATGAGCAGTTCTTC. Its translation is CASSTWTSGGGYNEQFF. The full variable domain, with the rest looked up from reference TRBV19 and TRBJ2-1, is DGGITQSPKYLFRKEGQNVTLSCEQNLNHDAMYWYRQDPGQGLRLIYYSQIVNDFQKGDIAEGYSVSREKKESFPLTVTSAQKNPTAFYLCASSTWTSGGGYNEQFFGPGTRLTVL.

A word on this clone: One end of the junction is discordant with germline, which a read error may explain. The chain combines TRBV7-7 with TRBJ2-3; maybe TRBD2 (7 bases). Germline V gene lookup returns CDR1 SSHAT and CDR2 FNYEAQ (reference sequence). The CDR3 contains 16 residues. CDR3 in DNA: TGTGCTAGCAGCTTAGGAAGGGGGGGAAGCACAGATACGCAGTATTTT. Translated: CASSLGRGGSTDTQYF.

The CDR3, as DNA: TGTGCCAGCAGCCCTCACAGGGGTTCCTACGAGCAGTACTTC. It translates to CASSPHRGSYEQYF. The chain has TRBV14 and TRBJ2-7, with TRBD1 matching 7 bases. The J segment lost 1 base and the V segment lost 4 bases, leaving 4 bases of the junction unmatched. Germline values: CDR1 SGHDN, CDR2 FVKESK. This CDR3 has 14 residues.

The chain has TRBV7-3 and TRBJ1-6; the D is unclear. Between the trimmed V and J ends, which lost 2 bases and 9 bases, there was a span of 8 bases. The CDR3 is 13 residues long. CDR1 is SGHTA and CDR2 is FQGTGA in the germline V gene. CDR3 DNA sequence: TGTGCCAGCAGCTTAGGCAGTCCTTCACCCCTCCACTTT. Its translation: CASSLGSPSPLHF.

The chain has TRBV18 and TRBJ2-7; possibly TRBD1 for D (7 bases). The CDR3 covers 16 residues. V shed 2 bases and J shed 3 bases, with 17 bases lying between them. The germline V gene encodes CDR1 KGHSH and CDR2 LQKENI. DNA of the CDR3: TGTGCCAGCTCACCAGGAGGGGGCGCTAAGGTCTACGAGCAGTACTTC. Its translation: CASSPGGGAKVYEQYF.

The rearrangement uses TRBV28 and TRBJ1-4; 10 nucleotides agree with TRBD1. The germline gives CDR1 MDHEN, CDR2 SYDVKM. CDR3 length: 15 residues. The V segment lost 7 bases and the J segment 7 bases; nucleotides outside the gene matches: 9. CDR3 DNA sequence: TGTGCCAGCACCCCGGGGGGACAGGGGTTTGAAAAACTGTTTTTT. It encodes CASTPGGQGFEKLFF.

V gene TRBV6-4 combines with J gene TRBJ1-5; D call uncertain. V shed 4 bases and J shed 5 bases, with 15 bases lying between them. The CDR3 has 15 amino acids. Germline V gene sequence: CDR1 MRHNA, CDR2 SNTAGT. The CDR3 reads CASSGAGNGDQPQHF. CDR3 nucleotide sequence: TGTGCCAGCAGTGGGGCAGGCAACGGGGATCAGCCCCAGCATTTT.

V usage is TRBV6-1 and J usage is TRBJ1-1, with D possibly TRBD1 on 5 matching bases. This CDR3 is built from 14 residues. Between the trimmed V and J ends, which lost 1 base and 6 bases, there was a span of 12 bases. In germline, CDR1 is MNHNS, CDR2 SASEGT. The CDR3 sequence is CASSEGPQGPEAFF. The CDR3 DNA is TGTGCCAGCAGTGAAGGGCCTCAGGGCCCTGAAGCTTTCTTT.

This clone was observed once. The V call is TRBV4-2, the J call TRBJ2-2, with 8 bases aligning to TRBD2. This CDR3 is 16 amino acids long. Trimming at V came to 0 bases and at J to 6 bases, leaving 6 bases not matched to a gene. CDR1 and CDR2 from the germline V gene are LGHNA and YNFKEQ. The CDR3 bases are TGTGCCAGCAGCCAAGAAGCGGGGGTTATCGCCGGGGAGCTGTTTTTT. Translation: CASSQEAGVIAGELFF.

The chain recombines TRBV9 with TRBJ2-1, with 8 bases that match TRBD2. The CDR3 length is 17 residues. The germline CDR1 and CDR2 sequences are SGDLS and YYNGEE. After removal of 0 bases from V and 8 bases from J, the junction contained 13 bases not matched to a gene. DNA of the CDR3: TGTGCCAGCAGCGTAGCTGTTCAGCGGGGGCCCCTACATGAGCAGTTCTTC. Its translation is CASSVAVQRGPLHEQFF.

The chain joins TRBV9 to TRBJ1-6; D is undetermined. The CDR3 has 15 amino acids. V lost 2 bases, J lost 8 bases, and 14 bases lay in between. CDR1 SGDLS and CDR2 YYNGEE come from the germline V gene. CDR3 nucleotide sequence: TGTGCCAGCAGCGTTCACCCACGGGAAGATTCACCCCTCCACTTT. Translating it yields CASSVHPREDSPLHF.

The chain links TRBV6-5 to TRBJ2-2, with D unresolved. There are 14 residues in the CDR3. The V and J ends lost 3 bases and 5 bases respectively, with 10 bases between them. The germline gives CDR1 MNHEY, CDR2 SVGAGI. CDR3 DNA sequence: TGTGCCAGCAGTTATCCGACTGCTACCGGGGAGCTGTTTTTT. As protein: CASSYPTATGELFF.

This clone turned up a few times. This CDR3 reads CASSLLGAGNREQYF. The DNA for the CDR3 is TGTGCCAGCAGCCTCTTAGGAGCGGGGAATCGCGAGCAGTACTTC. This rearrangement joins TRBV7-8 to TRBJ2-7; 7 nucleotides agree with TRBD2. With 5 bases clipped from V and 6 bases from J, the junction kept 13 bases outside the gene matches. Looked up from germline, CDR1 is SGHVS and CDR2 is FQNEAQ. The CDR3 is made up of 15 amino acids.

J is TRBJ2-7 and V is TRBV4-2; 8 bases map to TRBD1. The CDR3 has 16 residues. CDR1 and CDR2 (germline): LGHNA, YNFKEQ. The J segment lost 2 bases and the V segment lost 2 bases, leaving 8 bases of the junction unmatched. For the CDR3, the DNA is TGTGCCAGCAGCCAACTCCCTGGGACAGGTCCCTACGAGCAGTACTTC. Protein sequence: CASSQLPGTGPYEQYF.

The V call is TRBV29-1, the J call TRBJ2-5; 10 nucleotides line up with TRBD2. This CDR3 is 13 amino acids long. Germline loops: CDR1 SQVTM, CDR2 ANQGSEA. Germline trimming cut 7 bases from V and 5 bases from J; bases unmatched to any gene: 7. The CDR3 DNA reads TGCAGCGGTAGCGGGGGGTCCCAGGAGACCCAGTACTTC. Translated: CSGSGGSQETQYF.

The J gene is TRBJ1-1, the V gene TRBV5-1; 10 bases are shared with TRBD1. The CDR3 spans 15 residues. Trimming at V came to 0 bases and at J to 5 bases, leaving 4 bases not matched to a gene. Germline V CDR1 and CDR2: SGHRS, YFSETQ. CDR3 in amino acids: CASSLGTGGKTEAFF. The CDR3 DNA reads TGCGCCAGCAGCTTGGGGACAGGGGGGAAGACTGAAGCTTTCTTT.

The V gene is TRBV5-1, the J gene TRBJ2-1; D is perhaps TRBD1 (5 bases). Trimming took off 3 bases at V and 4 bases at J, with 20 bases between the two ends. The CDR3 runs to 17 residues. Germline V gene data show CDR1 as SGHRS and CDR2 as YFSETQ. CDR3 in amino acids: CASSSGQGFKGYNEQFF. In DNA, the CDR3 is TGCGCCAGCAGCTCGGGCCAGGGTTTTAAGGGTTACAATGAGCAGTTCTTC.

The V call is TRBV7-6, the J call TRBJ1-1; 7 nucleotides agree with TRBD1. V shed 2 bases and J 2 bases; nucleotides not matched to a gene: 5. The CDR3 is 15 amino acids. CDR1 and CDR2 (germline): SGHVS, FNYEAQ. CDR3 sequence reads: CASSLRDSPNTEAFF. For the CDR3, the DNA is TGTGCCAGCAGCTTACGGGACAGTCCCAACACTGAAGCTTTCTTT.

The CDR3 sequence: CASSTNRGNDYGYTF. DNA for the CDR3: TGTGCCAGTAGTACAAACAGGGGGAACGACTATGGCTACACCTTC. V gene TRBV19 combines with J gene TRBJ1-2, with TRBD1 matching 8 bases. V shed 4 bases, J shed 3 bases, and the junction held 7 bases outside the gene matches. The CDR3 sequence is 15 residues long. Germline V lookup: CDR1 LNHDA, CDR2 SQIVND (reference sequence).

CDR3 nucleotides: TGCGCCAGCAGCCCGGGACTAGCCCTCGGTGAGCAGTTCTTC. This gives the protein CASSPGLALGEQFF. V gene TRBV5-1 combines with J gene TRBJ2-1, with 9 bases aligning to TRBD2. V lost 4 bases, J lost 9 bases, and 8 bases stayed unmatched. From germline, CDR1 is SGHRS and CDR2 YFSETQ. CDR3 length: 14 amino acids.